This T cell receptor beta chain was recorded in a study of vaccination effects on CD4 cells after COVID-19. Generated by immunoSEQ multiplex PCR, the TCRdb table keeps only in-frame clones and is missing some. Among 27,000 or so clones listed, around 82% were seen once. Findings of the study overall: Whether induced by infection or by vaccine, clones showed marked clonal contraction late after vaccination. The study dataset contains few convalescent patients and includes no early post-infection timepoints.

This clone was seen a single time. Its antigen is as yet unknown. Between the trimmed V and J ends, which lost 3 bases and 1 base, there was a span of 16 bases. The germline gives CDR1 SGDLS, CDR2 YYNGEE. The CDR3 is 16 residues long. The ViraFEST assay expanded antigen-specific CD4+ T cells with viral peptide pools before sequencing. After more than 8 days in culture, the CD4+ T cells were isolated. Either the mRNA-1273 or the BNT162b2 vaccine was given to participants as two doses. The study found no prior SARS-CoV-2 infection in the vaccine recipients, who tested negative for nucleocapsid antibodies. Half the medium was replaced with IL-2 medium on days 3 and 7.

This receptor was obtained from a human donor who received a COVID-19 vaccine. Some clones in this sample may be carry-over from other donors' samples. This sequence joins TRBV9 and TRBJ1-1, with D hard to call. Sequencing was performed on CD4+ T cells from PBMCs cultured with HCoV-NL63 spike peptides, taken after COVID-19 vaccination. The CDR3 region has the DNA TGTGCCAGCAGCGGCAAGGTGGGCCCCGGGAACACTGAAGCTTTCTTT. Translated: CASSGKVGPGNTEAFF.